These T cell receptor beta chains were read from a single sample in a study of blood T cell repertoires in COVID-19. Clones were read by immunoSEQ multiplex PCR, and TCRdb kept only the in-frame ones, dropping some. Here the sample spans about 170,000 clones, just over 90% being singletons. Sequencing was done on a sample of peripheral blood. These TCRs come from a man in his late teens or twenties with COVID-19, enrolled during active disease. CDR3s include the opening cysteine and the closing phenylalanine or tryptophan. D genes are given only for firm matches. Part of the rows lack a size; the others show once, few, many or a class for expanded clones.

j_gene: TRBJ1-5; abundance: NA; d_gene: TRBD1; v_gene: TRBV6-5; CDR3nt: TGTGCCAGCAGTCGGGACAGTCGAACTCAGCCCCAGCATTTT; CDR3aa: CASSRDSRTQPQHF
j_gene: TRBJ2-3; abundance: NA; d_gene: NA; v_gene: TRBV28; CDR3nt: TGTGCCAGCAGATTGAGTTCTAGCACAGATACGCAGTATTTT; CDR3aa: CASRLSSSTDTQYF
j_gene: TRBJ1-5; abundance: NA; d_gene: TRBD1; v_gene: TRBV4-3; CDR3nt: TGCGCCAGCAGCCAAGATAAACAGGGGGGAGATCAGCCCCAGCATTTT; CDR3aa: CASSQDKQGGDQPQHF
j_gene: TRBJ1-6; abundance: few; d_gene: TRBD1; v_gene: TRBV2; CDR3nt: TGTGCCAGCAGACGGACAGGGCCTAGGGGGACACCCCTCCACTTT; CDR3aa: CASRRTGPRGTPLHF
j_gene: TRBJ2-1; abundance: NA; d_gene: TRBD1; v_gene: TRBV9; CDR3nt: TGTGCCAGCAGCGGCCGGACAGGGACTTTGGAGCAGTTCTTC; CDR3aa: CASSGRTGTLEQFF
j_gene: TRBJ1-5; abundance: few; d_gene: NA; v_gene: TRBV14; CDR3nt: TGTGCCAGCAGCCCCACAGGGTGGAATCAGCCCCAGCATTTT; CDR3aa: CASSPTGWNQPQHF
j_gene: TRBJ2-7; abundance: NA; d_gene: NA; v_gene: TRBV12-3/TRBV12-4; CDR3nt: TGTGCCAGCAGTTGGGGGACAAGCTACGAGCAGTACTTC; CDR3aa: CASSWGTSYEQYF
j_gene: TRBJ2-5; abundance: NA; d_gene: NA; v_gene: TRBV7-2; CDR3nt: TGTGCCAGCAGCAGAGGTTCCGGTGGGGAGACCCAGTACTTC; CDR3aa: CASSRGSGGETQYF
j_gene: TRBJ2-3; abundance: NA; d_gene: TRBD2; v_gene: TRBV7-2; CDR3nt: TGTGCCAGCAGCGGTATTAGCGGGAGGCGGACAGATACGCAGTATTTT; CDR3aa: CASSGISGRRTDTQYF
j_gene: TRBJ2-5; abundance: NA; d_gene: NA; v_gene: TRBV11-3; CDR3nt: TGTGCCAGCAGCTTTACCCTCGAGGAGACCCAGTACTTC; CDR3aa: CASSFTLEETQYF
j_gene: TRBJ1-1; abundance: NA; d_gene: NA; v_gene: TRBV10-3; CDR3nt: TGTGCCATCAGTGACCAGGGAAATACTGAAGCTTTCTTT; CDR3aa: CAISDQGNTEAFF
j_gene: TRBJ2-1; abundance: NA; d_gene: NA; v_gene: TRBV18; CDR3nt: TGTGCCAGCTCACCAAGTCAAGCGGCCAATGAGCAGTTCTTC; CDR3aa: CASSPSQAANEQFF
j_gene: TRBJ1-6; abundance: NA; d_gene: NA; v_gene: TRBV7-9; CDR3nt: TGTGCCAGCAGTGGTTTCGGGGGGTCCAATAATTCACCCCTCCACTTT; CDR3aa: CASSGFGGSNNSPLHF
j_gene: TRBJ1-1; abundance: NA; d_gene: TRBD1; v_gene: TRBV28; CDR3nt: TGTGCCACCCAAGACAGGGCAGGCACTGAAGCTTTCTTT; CDR3aa: CATQDRAGTEAFF
j_gene: TRBJ1-5; abundance: NA; d_gene: NA; v_gene: TRBV11-2; CDR3nt: TGTGCCAGCAGCCAAGGGGCGGGGGGGCATCAGCCCCAGCATTTT; CDR3aa: CASSQGAGGHQPQHF
j_gene: TRBJ1-2; abundance: once; d_gene: TRBD1; v_gene: TRBV3-1/TRBV3-2; CDR3nt: TGTGCCAGCAGCCAACTGGACAGGGGAGGCTACACCTTC; CDR3aa: CASSQLDRGGYTF
j_gene: TRBJ1-2; abundance: NA; d_gene: TRBD1; v_gene: TRBV6-1; CDR3nt: TGTGCCAGCAGTGAATGGGGGACAGCCAACTATGGCTACACCTTC; CDR3aa: CASSEWGTANYGYTF
j_gene: TRBJ2-1; abundance: NA; d_gene: NA; v_gene: TRBV28; CDR3nt: TGTGCCAGCAGTAGGGGCAGGGGAATAAAGAATGAGCAGTTCTTC; CDR3aa: CASSRGRGIKNEQFF
j_gene: TRBJ1-1; abundance: NA; d_gene: NA; v_gene: TRBV14; CDR3nt: TGTGCCAGCACCTCGGGGGGGGGCATAAACACTGAAGCTTTCTTT; CDR3aa: CASTSGGGINTEAFF
j_gene: TRBJ1-5; abundance: NA; d_gene: NA; v_gene: TRBV24-1; CDR3nt: TGTGCCACCAGTGATTTGGACAGGAAGCAGCCCCAGCATTTT; CDR3aa: CATSDLDRKQPQHF
j_gene: TRBJ2-3; abundance: NA; d_gene: TRBD2; v_gene: TRBV5-1; CDR3nt: TGCGCCAGCAGCACTAGCGGGAACACAGATACGCAGTATTTT; CDR3aa: CASSTSGNTDTQYF
j_gene: TRBJ1-2; abundance: NA; d_gene: TRBD1; v_gene: TRBV9; CDR3nt: TGTGCCAGCAGCGGACAGGGGTACGAGTTGGATGGCTACACCTTC; CDR3aa: CASSGQGYELDGYTF
j_gene: TRBJ1-4; abundance: few; d_gene: TRBD1; v_gene: TRBV3-1/TRBV3-2; CDR3nt: TGTGCCAGCAGCCAGGAACCGGGACAGGGAATGGAAAAACTGTTTTTT; CDR3aa: CASSQEPGQGMEKLFF
j_gene: TRBJ2-7; abundance: NA; d_gene: NA; v_gene: TRBV6-2/TRBV6-3; CDR3nt: TGTGCCAGCAGTTACACCCAACTAGAGAGGTACTTC; CDR3aa: CASSYTQLERYF
j_gene: TRBJ1-2; abundance: NA; d_gene: NA; v_gene: TRBV4-1; CDR3nt: TGCGCCAGCAGCCATGGCAGGGGCGCCTATGGCTACACCTTC; CDR3aa: CASSHGRGAYGYTF
j_gene: TRBJ2-7; abundance: NA; d_gene: TRBD2; v_gene: TRBV20-1; CDR3nt: TGCAGTGCCCGACTAGCGGGCGAGCAGTACTTC; CDR3aa: CSARLAGEQYF
j_gene: TRBJ2-1; abundance: NA; d_gene: TRBD1; v_gene: TRBV28; CDR3nt: TGTGCCAGCAGTTTCCGGGACAGTGGATACAATGAGCAGTTCTTC; CDR3aa: CASSFRDSGYNEQFF
j_gene: TRBJ2-7; abundance: NA; d_gene: TRBD2; v_gene: TRBV18; CDR3nt: TGTGCCAGCTCCTCTAGCGGCCCCTACGAGCAGTACTTC; CDR3aa: CASSSSGPYEQYF
j_gene: TRBJ1-4; abundance: NA; d_gene: TRBD1; v_gene: TRBV9; CDR3nt: TGTGCCAGCAGCGGAGCGACAGGGGACGGTGAAAAACTGCTTTTT; CDR3aa: CASSGATGDGEKLLF
j_gene: TRBJ2-3; abundance: many; d_gene: TRBD2; v_gene: TRBV4-3; CDR3nt: TGCGCCAGCAGCCAAGATTCAGCGGGAGTAGATACGCAGTATTTT; CDR3aa: CASSQDSAGVDTQYF
j_gene: TRBJ2-2; abundance: NA; d_gene: NA; v_gene: TRBV9; CDR3nt: TGTGCCAGCAGCGTCCACCACCGGGTTACCACCGGGGAGCTGTTTTTT; CDR3aa: CASSVHHRVTTGELFF
j_gene: TRBJ2-7; abundance: NA; d_gene: TRBD2; v_gene: TRBV7-6; CDR3nt: TGTGCCAGCAGCCCGGGACTAGGGATAAGAGACGAGCAGTACTTC; CDR3aa: CASSPGLGIRDEQYF
j_gene: TRBJ2-7; abundance: once; d_gene: NA; v_gene: TRBV27; CDR3nt: TGTGCCAGCTCCCTAGGGCGGGATCGGTACGAGCAGTACTTC; CDR3aa: CASSLGRDRYEQYF
j_gene: TRBJ1-2; abundance: NA; d_gene: TRBD1; v_gene: TRBV2; CDR3nt: TGTGCCAGCAGTCCGACAGGGTCAGGGGGGTATGGCTACACCTTC; CDR3aa: CASSPTGSGGYGYTF
j_gene: TRBJ2-7; abundance: NA; d_gene: TRBD2; v_gene: TRBV6-1; CDR3nt: TGTGCCAGCAGTGTGGAACTAGCGGGACCTTCCTACGAGCAGTACTTC; CDR3aa: CASSVELAGPSYEQYF
j_gene: TRBJ2-1; abundance: NA; d_gene: NA; v_gene: TRBV5-1; CDR3nt: TGCGCCAGCAGGTCGGGAAGCTCCTACAATGAGCAGTTCTTC; CDR3aa: CASRSGSSYNEQFF
j_gene: TRBJ2-1; abundance: NA; d_gene: TRBD2; v_gene: TRBV24-1; CDR3nt: TGTGCCACCAGTGGGCTAGCGGGACCTAACTACAATGAGCAGTTCTTC; CDR3aa: CATSGLAGPNYNEQFF
j_gene: TRBJ2-1; abundance: NA; d_gene: TRBD2; v_gene: TRBV5-6; CDR3nt: TGTGCCAGCGGAGGGACTAGCGGGAGGAGCTCCTACAATGAGCAGTTCTTC; CDR3aa: CASGGTSGRSSYNEQFF
j_gene: TRBJ2-3; abundance: few; d_gene: NA; v_gene: TRBV25-1; CDR3nt: TGTGCCAGCAGTGAATGGGGGGCAGATACGCAGTATTTT; CDR3aa: CASSEWGADTQYF
j_gene: TRBJ2-5; abundance: NA; d_gene: TRBD1; v_gene: TRBV30; CDR3nt: TGTGCCTGGAGGGTGACAGGGGGTAAGGAGACCCAGTACTTC; CDR3aa: CAWRVTGGKETQYF
j_gene: TRBJ2-2; abundance: NA; d_gene: TRBD1; v_gene: TRBV7-8; CDR3nt: TGTGCCAGCAGATACGGGACAGACGACGGGGAGCTGTTTTTT; CDR3aa: CASRYGTDDGELFF
j_gene: TRBJ1-5; abundance: NA; d_gene: NA; v_gene: TRBV5-6; CDR3nt: TGTGCCAGCAGCATACAACAGGGTTATAGCAATCAGCCCCAGCATTTT; CDR3aa: CASSIQQGYSNQPQHF
j_gene: TRBJ1-1; abundance: NA; d_gene: NA; v_gene: TRBV18; CDR3nt: TGTGCCAGCTCACCTTCGGAGGGGATCGTAGCTTTCTTT; CDR3aa: CASSPSEGIVAFF
j_gene: TRBJ2-1; abundance: NA; d_gene: NA; v_gene: TRBV6-4; CDR3nt: TGTGCCAGCAGTGCCGAGGGGGAGTCCTACAATGAGCAGTTCTTC; CDR3aa: CASSAEGESYNEQFF
j_gene: TRBJ2-7; abundance: once; d_gene: NA; v_gene: TRBV6-1; CDR3nt: TGTGCCAGCAGTGAAGTCGGAGTGGGAGACCATTTCTACGAGCAGTACTTC; CDR3aa: CASSEVGVGDHFYEQYF
j_gene: TRBJ1-5; abundance: NA; d_gene: NA; v_gene: TRBV10-3; CDR3nt: TGTGCCATCAGTGGGGGGACAAACAGCAATCAGCCCCAGCATTTT; CDR3aa: CAISGGTNSNQPQHF
j_gene: TRBJ2-7; abundance: NA; d_gene: NA; v_gene: TRBV1; CDR3nt: TGCACCAGCAGCCAAGACAGGGGGTTCTCCTACGAGCAGTACTTC; CDR3aa: CTSSQDRGFSYEQYF
j_gene: TRBJ2-7; abundance: NA; d_gene: TRBD1; v_gene: TRBV29-1; CDR3nt: TGCAGCGTTGACAGGGGGCCTGGGGGATACGAGCAGTACTTC; CDR3aa: CSVDRGPGGYEQYF
j_gene: TRBJ1-1; abundance: NA; d_gene: TRBD1; v_gene: TRBV7-8; CDR3nt: TGTGCCAGCAGCTTTCGCCTCCTCGGGACAGGGGCTAATGAAGCTTTCTTT; CDR3aa: CASSFRLLGTGANEAFF
j_gene: TRBJ2-3; abundance: NA; d_gene: NA; v_gene: TRBV9; CDR3nt: TGTGCCAGCAGCCCACCTACAGGGGGGGAGTTGGATACGCAGTATTTT; CDR3aa: CASSPPTGGELDTQYF
j_gene: TRBJ1-6; abundance: NA; d_gene: TRBD1; v_gene: TRBV4-3; CDR3nt: TGCGCCAGCAGCCTCCGGGACAGTTCCAATTCACCCCTCCACTTT; CDR3aa: CASSLRDSSNSPLHF
j_gene: TRBJ1-1; abundance: once; d_gene: NA; v_gene: TRBV6-5; CDR3nt: TGTGCCAGCACTAACCCAGGGAGGACTGAAGCTTTCTTT; CDR3aa: CASTNPGRTEAFF
j_gene: TRBJ2-7; abundance: NA; d_gene: TRBD2; v_gene: TRBV7-3; CDR3nt: TGTGCCAGCAGCTTAGGGGCGGGAGGGCCCTACGAGCAGTACTTC; CDR3aa: CASSLGAGGPYEQYF
j_gene: TRBJ1-3; abundance: NA; d_gene: TRBD1; v_gene: TRBV28; CDR3nt: TGTGCCAGCAGTTTCCCGGGACAGGGGACTGGAAACACCATATATTTT; CDR3aa: CASSFPGQGTGNTIYF
j_gene: TRBJ2-1; abundance: NA; d_gene: TRBD2; v_gene: TRBV4-3; CDR3nt: TGCGCCAGCAGCCGAGGGACTAGCGTTTTCTACAATGAGCAGTTCTTC; CDR3aa: CASSRGTSVFYNEQFF
j_gene: TRBJ1-1; abundance: NA; d_gene: NA; v_gene: TRBV29-1; CDR3nt: TGCAGCGTTGCACCCAGACAGGCCCTGAACACTGAAGCTTTCTTT; CDR3aa: CSVAPRQALNTEAFF
j_gene: TRBJ2-1; abundance: NA; d_gene: NA; v_gene: TRBV4-2; CDR3nt: TGTGCCAGCAGCCAAGAAGAAGGGGGGGGCGCCGATGAGCAGTTCTTC; CDR3aa: CASSQEEGGGADEQFF
j_gene: TRBJ2-5; abundance: NA; d_gene: TRBD2; v_gene: TRBV6-2/TRBV6-3; CDR3nt: TGTGCCAGCAGCTCCGGGCGGCTATCTAGCGGGAGGAAACAAGAGACCCAGTACTTC; CDR3aa: CASSSGRLSSGRKQETQYF
j_gene: TRBJ2-7; abundance: NA; d_gene: NA; v_gene: TRBV9; CDR3nt: TGTGCCAGCAGCGTATCCGGCGGATCCTACTACGAGCAGTACTTC; CDR3aa: CASSVSGGSYYEQYF